The 21 T cell receptor beta chains below all came from one sample that was sequenced in a study of CD8+CD57+ T cells in acquired aplastic anemia. For sequencing, patients were chosen who had shown expansion of CD8+CD57+ cells by flow cytometry. TCR beta VDJ and CDR3 profiles were obtained from a genomic DNA template. MiXCR was run by TCRdb on the reads, yielding one entry per CDR3 protein. Found here are 200,000 to 250,000 distinct CDR3 sequences, about half of them singletons; the top ten hold 15% to 20%. The sample comprised sorted CD4+, CD8+, or CD8+CD57+ T cells (not recorded which) from PBMCs. These receptors originate from a human donor with aplastic anemia.

V gene TRBV10-3 combines with J gene TRBJ1-2, with D possibly TRBD1 on 5 matching bases. Trimming took 5 bases from V and 2 from J, leaving 12 bases between them. The length of the CDR3 is 14 residues. Per the germline V gene, CDR1 is ENHRY and CDR2 is SYGVKD. CDR3 amino acids: CAISRDVRNYGYTF. CDR3 DNA sequence: TGTGCCATCAGTAGGGACGTTAGGAACTATGGCTACACCTTC.

In this sample, this clonotype turned up once. The rearrangement uses TRBV7-9 and TRBJ2-5, with 9 bases aligning to TRBD2. Germline CDR1 and CDR2: SEHNR and FQNEAQ (reference sequence). This CDR3 contains 15 residues. V dropped 3 bases and J dropped 3; count of bases not matched to a gene: 5. The CDR3 bases are TGTGCCAGCAGCTTGGGGGGACTAGCCGAAGAGACCCAGTACTTC. Translating gives CASSLGGLAEETQYF.

This clonotype was recorded many times. As DNA, the CDR3 is TGTGCCAGCAGCCAAGGGCTAGACGGCCAAGAGACCCAGTACTTC. It codes for CASSQGLDGQETQYF. The chain is built from TRBV3-1 and TRBJ2-5, with D hard to call. CDR1 is LGHDT and CDR2 is YNNKEL in the germline V gene (reference sequence). Between the trimmed V and J ends, which lost 1 base and 1 base, there was a span of 10 bases. The CDR3 has 15 amino acids.

At least ten counts were recorded for this clonotype. The chain is built from TRBV6-1 and TRBJ1-1; 7 bases are shared with TRBD1. The CDR3 has 16 residues. Per the germline V gene, CDR1 is MNHNS and CDR2 is SASEGT. Germline trimming cut 4 bases from V and 0 bases from J; bases unmatched to any gene: 8. CDR3 DNA sequence: TGTGCCAGCAGTGGGGGAAGGGGGCGAGTGAACACTGAAGCTTTCTTT. Its protein product is CASSGGRGRVNTEAFF.

This clonotype was seen a handful of times. The junction does not match germline at one end; this may be a read error. V is TRBV6-5 and J is TRBJ1-3; the match to TRBD1 covers 10 bases. CDR1 and CDR2 from the germline V gene are MNHEY and SVGAGI. CDR3 length equals 17 residues. This CDR3 reads CASSNHRDRGSGNTICF. In DNA, the CDR3 is TGTGCCAGCAGTAACCACCGGGACAGGGGATCTGGAAACACCATATGTTTT.

This clonotype was observed a few times. The CDR3 here is CASSLWALGEAKNIQYF. CDR3 sequence (DNA): TGTGCCAGCAGCTTATGGGCGCTAGGGGAGGCCAAAAACATTCAGTACTTC. V is TRBV5-5 and J is TRBJ2-4, with D tentatively TRBD1 or TRBD2 (5 bases each). The V and J ends lost 2 bases and 1 base respectively, with 16 bases between them. The CDR3 is 17 residues long. The germline V gene encodes CDR1 SGHKS and CDR2 YYEKEE (reference sequence).

This clonotype was observed many times. V usage is TRBV5-1 and J usage is TRBJ2-2; D perhaps matches TRBD1 (6 bases). Germline V gene sequence: CDR1 SGHRS, CDR2 YFSETQ. Between the trimmed V and J ends, which lost 7 bases and 5 bases, there was a span of 15 bases. This CDR3 has 14 residues. CDR3: CASFPGAQTGELFF. CDR3 DNA: TGCGCCAGCTTCCCAGGGGCGCAAACCGGGGAGCTGTTTTTT.

This clonotype was recorded many times. The rearrangement links TRBV10-3 to TRBJ1-1; no firm D call. CDR3 length: 13 residues. CDR1 is ENHRY and CDR2 is SYGVKD in the germline V gene. Trimming removed 10 bases from V and 8 bases from J, with 20 bases in between. CDR3: CATQEPPAGEAFF. The CDR3 nucleotides are TGTGCCACGCAGGAACCCCCGGCTGGAGAAGCTTTCTTT.

Turning to this clonotype: The junction does not match germline at one end; this may be a read error. The chain joins TRBV9 to TRBJ2-5, with TRBD2 as a possible D gene (6 bases). The CDR3 is 16 residues long. The germline gives CDR1 SGDLS, CDR2 YYNGEE. The CDR3 here is CASSFTLALYQETQYF. CDR3 DNA sequence: TGCGCCAGCAGCTTTACGCTAGCGTTGTACCAAGAGACCCAGTACTTC. Complete variable domain (other parts from reference TRBV9 and TRBJ2-5): DSGVTQTPKHLITATGQRVTLRCSPRSGDLSVYWYQQSLDQGLQFLIQYYNGEERAKGNILERFSAQQFPDLHSELNLSSLELGDSALYFCASSFTLALYQETQYFGPGTRLLVL.

The J gene is TRBJ1-5, the V gene TRBV10-2; unclear D gene. V lost 6 bases and J 4 bases, leaving 10 bases between the germline ends. The CDR3 sequence is 13 residues long. The germline CDR1 and CDR2 sequences are WSHSY and SAAADI. The CDR3 DNA reads TGCGCCAGCAGCGGGCAGGAGAATCAGCCCCAGCATTTT. Protein product: CASSGQENQPQHF.

The V call is TRBV2, the J call TRBJ2-4; 9 nucleotides align to TRBD1. Germline trimming cut 6 bases from V and 7 bases from J; bases unmatched to any gene: 7. This CDR3 is 14 amino acids long. CDR1 and CDR2 from the germline V gene are SNHLY and FYNNEI. DNA of the CDR3: TGTGCCAGCAGGGCCGGGACAGGGATGAACATTCAGTACTTC. It specifies CASRAGTGMNIQYF.

This clonotype appeared once. The chain couples TRBV7-2 to TRBJ2-1, with 11 nucleotides matching TRBD2. This CDR3 comprises 16 residues. V trimming: 5 bases; J trimming: 5 bases; junction bases outside the gene matches: 8. Germline V gene sequence: CDR1 SGHTA, CDR2 FQGNSA. The CDR3 spells CASSPLGSGGDNEQFF. The CDR3 DNA reads as TGTGCCAGCAGCCCTCTGGGTAGCGGGGGGGACAATGAGCAGTTCTTC.

V usage is TRBV4-2 and J usage is TRBJ1-2; D might be TRBD1 (6 bases). CDR1 is LGHNA, CDR2 YNFKEQ, per germline. The CDR3 spans 15 residues. With 1 base removed from V and 8 bases from J, the gap between germline ends came to 17 bases. The CDR3 DNA reads as TGTGCCAGCAGCCAAGTTGACAGTGGGGGGGGCGGCTACACCTTC. Its protein product is CASSQVDSGGGGYTF.

This clonotype was counted at least ten times. The V gene is TRBV20-1, the J gene TRBJ2-7; D is perhaps TRBD1 (6 bases). The CDR3 covers 11 residues. Looked up from germline, CDR1 is DFQATT and CDR2 is SNEGSKA (reference sequence). The V end lost 6 bases, the J end lost 9 bases, and 15 bases lay between the germline ends. DNA for the CDR3: TGCAGTGCCGTCCGGATGGGGGCGCAGTACTTC. Translated, it gives CSAVRMGAQYF.

This clonotype was counted many times. V gene TRBV12-3 or TRBV12-4 combines with J gene TRBJ2-2, with D possibly TRBD1 on 5 matching bases. The V end was cut by 3 bases, the J end by 5 bases, with 13 bases between. The CDR3 consists of 15 residues. The CDR3 nucleotides read TGTGCCAGCAGTTTTGCAGGGATTGGGACCGGGGAGCTGTTTTTT. Residues: CASSFAGIGTGELFF.

This clonotype has just one count. This CDR3 fails to terminate in the conserved phenylalanine or tryptophan, so it likely reflects a read error. The CDR3 here is CASRPLRTGGGGEQFL. CDR3 DNA: TGTGCCAGCAGACCGCTTAGGACTGGCGGGGGAGGTGAGCAGTTCCTC. This chain connects TRBV2 to TRBJ2-1; 7 bases map to TRBD2. Trimming cost V 6 bases and J 9 bases; bases outside gene matches: 17. Germline CDR1 is SNHLY and CDR2 is FYNNEI. The CDR3 consists of 16 residues.

This clonotype has a count of ten or more. V usage is TRBV28 and J usage is TRBJ1-2; 11 nucleotides agree with TRBD1. V lost 5 bases and J lost 8; bases outside the gene matches: 10. CDR1 is MDHEN and CDR2 is SYDVKM in the germline V gene. The CDR3 has 15 residues. This CDR3 is CASSGGGQGEQGYTF. The CDR3 DNA reads TGTGCCAGCAGTGGGGGGGGACAGGGGGAACAAGGCTACACCTTC.

The V call is TRBV15, the J call TRBJ1-5; D possibly corresponds to TRBD1 (5 bases). V was trimmed by 1 base and J by 12 bases, leaving 22 bases between them. CDR3 length: 16 amino acids. Germline V lookup: CDR1 LNHNV, CDR2 YYDKDF (reference sequence). This chain's CDR3 is CATSRGGGAYEQYQHF. In nucleotides, the CDR3 is TGTGCCACCAGCAGAGGTGGCGGGGCCTACGAGCAGTACCAGCATTTT.

This chain links TRBV20-1 with TRBJ2-7; D possibly corresponds to TRBD1 (5 bases). Germline CDR1 DFQATT, CDR2 SNEGSKA (reference sequence). This CDR3 is built from 16 residues. The germline V and J ends were trimmed by 0 bases and 2 bases, with 17 bases remaining between them. CDR3 nucleotides: TGCAGTGCTAGAGATTTCGGCCAGGGAAACCCCTACGAGCAGTACTTC. This translates into CSARDFGQGNPYEQYF.

J is TRBJ2-3 and V is TRBV7-2; a weak D match, TRBD1 (6 bases). This CDR3 is 12 amino acids long. CDR1 SGHTA and CDR2 FQGNSA come from the germline V gene. V lost 3 bases, J lost 8 bases, and 9 bases lay in between. The CDR3 is CASSLKGGTQYF. The CDR3, as DNA: TGTGCCAGCAGCTTGAAAGGGGGTACGCAGTATTTT.

The rearrangement uses TRBV7-2 and TRBJ2-5; TRBD2 might be the D (5 bases). Germline-derived CDR1 and CDR2 are SGHTA and FQGNSA. V was clipped by 4 bases and J by 4 bases, with 13 bases between them. The CDR3 contains 14 residues. Here the CDR3 reads CASSSSPGVETQYF. The CDR3 DNA is TGTGCCAGCAGCTCCTCCCCCGGGGTAGAGACCCAGTACTTC. Combining the CDR3 with reference TRBV7-2 and TRBJ2-5 gives the whole variable domain GAGVSQSPSNKVTEKGKDVELRCDPISGHTALYWYRQSLGQGLEFLIYFQGNSAPDKSGLPSDRFSAERTGGSVSTLTIQRTQQEDSAVYLCASSSSPGVETQYFGPGTRLLVL.